This T cell receptor (beta chain) is from a study of Tregs in tolerant kidney transplant recipients. On the study more broadly: CD4+CD25+CD127- cells came from approximately three-day belatacept mixed lymphocyte reactions, some with approximately five-day graft donor restimulation. Recipient cells were told from donor cells by antibody staining.

Worth noting for this clone: Its antigen is still unknown.

Points from the study as a whole: No direct test of biological reproducibility was done here. The small number of patients limits these findings pending further validation.

TCRdb's table, derived via immunoSEQ multiplex PCR, lists solely in-frame clones and lacks some. The table has around 16,000 clones, approximately 57% seen once. Material: Tregs from blood cultured with allogeneic cells. The sequence was collected from a human donor in good health.

Here the CDR3 reads CASSLLGVAGSRGANVLTF. In nucleotides, the CDR3 is TGTGCCAGCAGCTTATTAGGGGTTGCAGGGTCTCGTGGGGCCAACGTCCTGACTTTC. J is TRBJ2-6 and V is TRBV7-8; tentatively, D is TRBD1 (5 bases). The germline V gene encodes CDR1 SGHVS and CDR2 FQNEAQ. V was clipped by 2 bases and J by 3 bases, with 20 bases between them. The CDR3 contains 19 residues.